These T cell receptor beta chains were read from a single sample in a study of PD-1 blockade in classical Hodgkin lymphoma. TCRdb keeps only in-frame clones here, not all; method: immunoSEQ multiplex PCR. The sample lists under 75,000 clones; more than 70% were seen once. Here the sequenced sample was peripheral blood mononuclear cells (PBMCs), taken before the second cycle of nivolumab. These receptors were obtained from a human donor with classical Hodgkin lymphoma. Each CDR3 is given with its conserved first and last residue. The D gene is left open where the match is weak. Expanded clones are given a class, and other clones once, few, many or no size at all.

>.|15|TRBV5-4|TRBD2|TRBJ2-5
TGTGCCAGCAGCTTTCTAGCGGGGGGTCAAGAGACCCAGTACTTC
CASSFLAGGQETQYF
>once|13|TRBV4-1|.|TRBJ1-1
TGCGCCAGCAGCCAAGAGGGGTCGACTGAAGCTTTCTTT
CASSQEGSTEAFF
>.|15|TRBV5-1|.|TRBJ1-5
TGCGCCAGCAGCTTGTCCTCAGGTTACAATCAGCCCCAGCATTTT
CASSLSSGYNQPQHF
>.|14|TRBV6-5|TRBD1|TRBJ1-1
TGTGCCAGCAGTTACCAGAGACAGGGTGGTGAAGCTTTCTTT
CASSYQRQGGEAFF
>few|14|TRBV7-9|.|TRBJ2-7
TGTGCGGGAGAACCGGGGGATGGTCGCGTCGAGCAGTACTTC
CAGEPGDGRVEQYF
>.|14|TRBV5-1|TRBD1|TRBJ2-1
TGCGCCAGCAGCCTGGAGGACAGGGTGAATGAGCAGTTCTTC
CASSLEDRVNEQFF
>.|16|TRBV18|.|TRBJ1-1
TGTGCCAGCTCACCACGAACAGGGAGTCTCAACACTGAAGCTTTCTTT
CASSPRTGSLNTEAFF
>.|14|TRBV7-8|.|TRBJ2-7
TGTGCCAGCAGCAGATCGGACATGACCTACGAGCAGTACTTC
CASSRSDMTYEQYF
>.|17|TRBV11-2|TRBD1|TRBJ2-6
TGTGCCAGCAGCCCTCAGGGGGTCGGCTCTGGGGCCAACGTCCTGACTTTC
CASSPQGVGSGANVLTF
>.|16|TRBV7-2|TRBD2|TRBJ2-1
TGTGCCAGCAGCTTAGTCGCTGGGACTAGCGGGGTCGAGCAGTTCTTC
CASSLVAGTSGVEQFF
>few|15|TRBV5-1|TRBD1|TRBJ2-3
TGCGCCAGCAGCTGGACAGGGGGAAAACCCGATACGCAGTATTTT
CASSWTGGKPDTQYF
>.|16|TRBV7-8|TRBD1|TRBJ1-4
TGTGCCAGCACCGCTCAGACAGGGAAGAAACATGAAAAACTGTTTTTT
CASTAQTGKKHEKLFF
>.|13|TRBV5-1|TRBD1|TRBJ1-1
TGCGCCAGCTACGACAGGGGGGACACTGAAGCTTTCTTT
CASYDRGDTEAFF
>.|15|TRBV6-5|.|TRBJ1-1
TGTGCCAGCAGTCCCTCAGGGGAGGCGGGCAATGAAGCTTTCTTT
CASSPSGEAGNEAFF
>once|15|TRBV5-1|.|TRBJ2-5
TGCGCCAGCAGCTTGGTTGGTCGTCAAGGGGAGACCCAGTACTTC
CASSLVGRQGETQYF
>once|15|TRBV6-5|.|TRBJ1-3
TGTGCCAGCAGGACCCAGGGGTTATCGGGAAACACCATATATTTT
CASRTQGLSGNTIYF
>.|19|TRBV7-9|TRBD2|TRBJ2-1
TGTGCCAGCAGCTTAGCGGGGACTAGCGGGGGTTACCCTTACAATGAGCAGTTCTTC
CASSLAGTSGGYPYNEQFF
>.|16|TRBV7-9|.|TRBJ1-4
TGTGCCAGCAGCTTCAACCTTGACCCAACTAATGAAAAACTGTTTTTT
CASSFNLDPTNEKLFF
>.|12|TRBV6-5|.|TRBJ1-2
TGTGCCAGCAGTTTGGGGGACAAGGGCTACACCTTC
CASSLGDKGYTF
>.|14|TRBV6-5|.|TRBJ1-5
TGTGCCAGCAGACCACGACAGGCTGGCATGCCCCAGCATTTT
CASRPRQAGMPQHF
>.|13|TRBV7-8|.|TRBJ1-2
TGTGCCAGCAGCCCCGGGCAGCTCTATGGCTACACCTTC
CASSPGQLYGYTF
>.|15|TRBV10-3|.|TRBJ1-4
TGTGCCATCAGTGAGTCGATGGGGACTAATGAAAAACTGTTTTTT
CAISESMGTNEKLFF
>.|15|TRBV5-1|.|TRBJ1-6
TGCGCCAGCAGCTTGGGGGACGGATTTTACTCACCCCTCCACTTT
CASSLGDGFYSPLHF
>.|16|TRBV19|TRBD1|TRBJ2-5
TGTGCCAGTAGTCCCCGAGGGACAGGGGGCTCACAGACCCAGTACTTC
CASSPRGTGGSQTQYF
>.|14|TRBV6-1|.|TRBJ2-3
TGTGCCAGCAGTGAAGGACTTAGCACAGATACGCAGTATTTT
CASSEGLSTDTQYF
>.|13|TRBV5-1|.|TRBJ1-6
TGCGCCAGCAGCTGGAACATTAATTCACCCCTCCACTTT
CASSWNINSPLHF
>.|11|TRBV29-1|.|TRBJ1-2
TGCAGCGTTGACCTCCCCTTGCGCTACACCTTC
CSVDLPLRYTF
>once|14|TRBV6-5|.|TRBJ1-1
TGTGCCAGCAGTTACGACGGAGTGAACACTGAAGCTTTCTTT
CASSYDGVNTEAFF
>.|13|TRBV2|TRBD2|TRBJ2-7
TGTGCCAGCAGTGTACTAGCGCCCGGCGAGCAGTACTTC
CASSVLAPGEQYF
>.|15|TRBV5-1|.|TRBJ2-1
TGCGCCAGCAGCTTAGACGGAAGCTCCTACAATGAGCAGTTCTTC
CASSLDGSSYNEQFF
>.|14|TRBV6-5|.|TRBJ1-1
TGTGCCAGCAGGGGAACAGGGAGGAACACTGAAGCTTTCTTT
CASRGTGRNTEAFF
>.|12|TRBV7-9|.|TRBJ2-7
TGTGCCAGCGGGCTTTTGGACTACGAGCAGTACTTC
CASGLLDYEQYF
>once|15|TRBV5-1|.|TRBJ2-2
TGCGCCAGCAGCCCGACAGGCTCGAACACCGGGGAGCTGTTTTTT
CASSPTGSNTGELFF
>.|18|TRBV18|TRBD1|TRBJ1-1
TGTGCCAGCTCACCACCCAGCGACAGGGAGGAGATGAACACTGAAGCTTTCTTT
CASSPPSDREEMNTEAFF
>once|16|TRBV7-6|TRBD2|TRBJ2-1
TGTGCCAGCAGCCTGACTAGCGCCTTCTCCTACAATGAGCAGTTCTTC
CASSLTSAFSYNEQFF
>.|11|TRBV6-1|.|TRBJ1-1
TGTGCCAGCAGTACCTACAGAGAAGCTTTCTTT
CASSTYREAFF
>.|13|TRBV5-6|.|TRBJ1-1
TGTGCCAGCAGCTTGCCGGAGGTGGGTGAAGCTTTCTTT
CASSLPEVGEAFF
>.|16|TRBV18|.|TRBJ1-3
TGTGCCAGCTCACCATTGCTCGCCACGGGGGAGAGCACCATATATTTT
CASSPLLATGESTIYF
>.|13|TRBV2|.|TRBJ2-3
TGTGCCAGCAAGATGATCGACACAGATACGCAGTATTTT
CASKMIDTDTQYF
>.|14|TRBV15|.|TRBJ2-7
TGTGCCACCCAGGGCGGGGACGGGTCCTACGAGCAGTACTTC
CATQGGDGSYEQYF